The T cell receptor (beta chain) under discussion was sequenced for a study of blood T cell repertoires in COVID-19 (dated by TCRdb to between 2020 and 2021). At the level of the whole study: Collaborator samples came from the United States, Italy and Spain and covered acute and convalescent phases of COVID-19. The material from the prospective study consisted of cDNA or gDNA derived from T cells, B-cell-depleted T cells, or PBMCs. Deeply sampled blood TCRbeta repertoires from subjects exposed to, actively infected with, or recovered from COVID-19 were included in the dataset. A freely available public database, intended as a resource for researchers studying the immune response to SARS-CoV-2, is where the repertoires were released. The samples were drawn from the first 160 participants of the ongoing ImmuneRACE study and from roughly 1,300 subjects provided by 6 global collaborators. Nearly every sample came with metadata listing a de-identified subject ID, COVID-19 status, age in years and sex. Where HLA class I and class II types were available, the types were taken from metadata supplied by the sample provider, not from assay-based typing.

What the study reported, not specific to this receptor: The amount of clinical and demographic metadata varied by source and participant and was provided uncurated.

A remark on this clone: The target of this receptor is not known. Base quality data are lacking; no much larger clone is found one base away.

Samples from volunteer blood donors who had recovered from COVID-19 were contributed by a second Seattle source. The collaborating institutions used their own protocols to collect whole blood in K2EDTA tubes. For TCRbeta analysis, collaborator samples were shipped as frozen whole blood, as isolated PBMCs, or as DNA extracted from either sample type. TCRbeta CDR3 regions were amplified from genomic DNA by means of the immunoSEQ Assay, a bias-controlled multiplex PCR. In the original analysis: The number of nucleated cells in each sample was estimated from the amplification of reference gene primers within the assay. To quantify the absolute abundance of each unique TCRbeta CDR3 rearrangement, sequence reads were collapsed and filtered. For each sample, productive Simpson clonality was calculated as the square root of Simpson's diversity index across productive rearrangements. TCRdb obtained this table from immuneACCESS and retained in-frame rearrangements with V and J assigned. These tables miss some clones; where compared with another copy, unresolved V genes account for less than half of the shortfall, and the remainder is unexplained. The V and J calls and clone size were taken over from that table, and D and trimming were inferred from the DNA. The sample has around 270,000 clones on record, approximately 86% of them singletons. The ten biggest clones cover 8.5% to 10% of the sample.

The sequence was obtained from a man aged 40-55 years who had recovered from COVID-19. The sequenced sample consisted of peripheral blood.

The nucleotide sequence reads TGTGCCAGCAGCGATAGAGAGACCCAGTACTTC. Its protein product is CASSDRETQYF. The chain couples TRBV11-2 to TRBJ2-5; no D gene is confidently identified. The CDR3 measures 11 amino acids from cysteine to phenylalanine. Left in the record is the CDR3 DNA by itself, 33 bases read in frame from the first base. V is shortened by 5 bases, J by 4 bases, and the region joining them spans 5 bases. Taken from the germline V gene, the CDR1 and CDR2 loops are SGHAT and FQNNGV.